These 15 T cell receptor beta chains share one sample of origin, sequenced in a study of Ad26.COV2.S vaccination and SARS-CoV-2 variants. Treatment in this sample: approximately 18 received Ad26.COV2.S at low or high dose, single or two shots; about 5 received placebo; per-sample allocation not given. Sample collection was performed on day 63 after the first vaccine or placebo injection. Sequenced by immunoSEQ multiplex PCR; TCRdb stores in-frame clones only, minus some. The table shows 350,000 to 400,000 clones, with about nine tenths occurring only once. This material consisted of peripheral blood, taken in a trial of Ad26.COV2.S vaccine versus placebo. The receptors were gathered from a person between 18 and 59 years old who received the Ad26.COV2.S COVID-19 vaccine or a placebo.

The genes are TRBV5-1 and TRBJ1-2; 8 bases fit TRBD1. Trimming took 0 bases from V and 5 from J; bases not matched to a gene: 3. CDR1 SGHRS and CDR2 YFSETQ come from the germline V gene. The CDR3 runs 14 residues. The CDR3: CASSLVGTGYGYTF. The CDR3 DNA sequence: TGCGCCAGCAGCTTGGTCGGGACAGGATATGGCTACACCTTC. The variable domain in full, completed from reference TRBV5-1 and TRBJ1-2, reads KAGVTQTPRYLIKTRGQQVTLSCSPISGHRSVSWYQQTPGQGLQFLFEYFSETQRNKGNFPGRFSGRQFSNSRSEMNVSTLELGDSALYLCASSLVGTGYGYTFGSGTRLTVV.

The genes are TRBV7-9 and TRBJ1-1; D gene uncertain. Deletions cut 1 base from V and 1 base from J, with 10 bases between. From germline, CDR1 is SEHNR and CDR2 FQNEAQ (reference sequence). The CDR3 loop spans 15 amino acids. CDR3 protein: CASSLEGFGNTEAFF. For the CDR3, the DNA is TGTGCCAGCAGCTTAGAGGGTTTTGGGAACACTGAAGCTTTCTTT.

The CDR3 DNA reads TGTGCCCTGACTAGGGCCTACGAGCAGTACTTC. Its protein is CALTRAYEQYF. V and J are TRBV27 and TRBJ2-7; D may be TRBD2 (6 bases). There are 11 residues in the CDR3. Trimming shortened V by 11 bases and J by 2 bases, and 10 bases separated the two germline ends. Germline V gene data show CDR1 as MNHEY and CDR2 as SMNVEV (reference sequence).

The chain carries TRBV27 and TRBJ2-2; tentatively, D is TRBD1 (5 bases). Germline values: CDR1 MNHEY, CDR2 SMNVEV (reference sequence). This CDR3 is built from 14 residues. Trimming left V 3 bases short and J 5 bases short, with 10 bases between. The CDR3 loop reads CASSLGQNTGELFF. DNA for the CDR3: TGTGCCAGCAGTTTGGGGCAGAATACCGGGGAGCTGTTTTTT.

The chain combines TRBV23-1 with TRBJ2-7; TRBD1 might be the D (5 bases). TRBV23-1 is an ORF for which the function is uncertain. This CDR3 is 15 amino acids long. V was cut by 0 bases and J by 5 bases, with 14 bases left in between. CDR3: CASSQSLRVYDEQYF. CDR3 in DNA: TGCGCCAGCAGTCAATCGCTCAGGGTTTACGACGAGCAGTACTTC.

The chain has TRBV5-1 and TRBJ2-7; the match to TRBD2 covers 8 bases. In germline, CDR1 is SGHRS, CDR2 YFSETQ. The CDR3 runs to 15 residues. Trimming removed 4 bases from V and 4 bases from J; junction bases left unmatched: 10. The CDR3 DNA sequence: TGCGCCAGCAGCCCTACTAGCGGATGGAGATACGAGCAGTACTTC. Protein sequence: CASSPTSGWRYEQYF.

The sample holds a few counts of this clone. This chain joins TRBV2 and TRBJ1-1; D is ambiguous. Germline CDR1 reads SNHLY; CDR2 reads FYNNEI. V gave up 7 bases and J gave up 0 bases, with 9 bases separating them. This CDR3 has 13 amino acids. In DNA, the CDR3 is TGTGCCAGCAAGAGGACCATGAACACTGAAGCTTTCTTT. Amino acid sequence: CASKRTMNTEAFF.

This chain connects TRBV5-1 to TRBJ2-7; 11 bases are shared with TRBD1. Germline V gene sequence: CDR1 SGHRS, CDR2 YFSETQ. J gave up 7 bases and V 0 bases, and 12 bases lay outside the gene matches. The CDR3 contains 17 residues. The CDR3 spells CASSLGARGTGGSEQYF. CDR3 sequence (DNA): TGCGCCAGCAGCTTGGGAGCCCGGGGGACAGGGGGATCGGAGCAGTACTTC.

This rearrangement joins TRBV27 to TRBJ2-7; the match to TRBD2 covers 12 bases. The CDR3 runs to 16 residues. Per germline, CDR1 MNHEY and CDR2 SMNVEV (reference sequence). Trimming removed 6 bases from V and 1 base from J; junction bases left unmatched: 7. Here the CDR3 reads CASRRDGLAGSYEQYF. The CDR3 DNA follows: TGTGCCAGCAGGCGAGACGGACTAGCGGGATCCTACGAGCAGTACTTC.

In its sample, this clone was seen a few times. The J gene is TRBJ1-2, the V gene TRBV7-2; 8 bases align to TRBD1. The CDR3 runs to 14 residues. Germline V lookup: CDR1 SGHTA, CDR2 FQGNSA. V was pared by 4 bases and J by 4 bases, with 5 bases of the junction left unmatched. This CDR3 reads CASSSRQGPYGYTF. Written as DNA, the CDR3 is TGTGCCAGCAGCTCCAGACAGGGGCCCTATGGCTACACCTTC.

The chain recombines TRBV27 with TRBJ2-2; D not certain. The germline V and J ends were trimmed by 5 bases and 0 bases, with 13 bases remaining between them. The CDR3 runs 16 residues. Germline CDR1 MNHEY, CDR2 SMNVEV (reference sequence). CDR3 in DNA: TGTGCCAGCAGTCCGCGAAGACAACCGAACACCGGGGAGCTGTTTTTT. It yields the protein CASSPRRQPNTGELFF.

This chain links TRBV2 with TRBJ2-3; D may be TRBD1 (6 bases). V gave up 4 bases and J gave up 1 base, with 15 bases separating them. The CDR3 has 16 residues. In germline, CDR1 is SNHLY, CDR2 FYNNEI. CDR3 coding DNA: TGTGCCAGCAGTGCACCAGAGGGGGTCGGCACAGATACGCAGTATTTT. Protein sequence: CASSAPEGVGTDTQYF.

The CDR3 is CASSEAGSGRPTNEKLFF. The CDR3 DNA is TGTGCCAGCAGTGAAGCCGGGAGCGGGCGTCCTACTAATGAAAAACTGTTTTTT. The chain carries TRBV2 and TRBJ1-4, with D unresolved. Germline V CDR1 and CDR2: SNHLY, FYNNEI. The CDR3 consists of 18 residues. Between the trimmed V and J ends, which lost 0 bases and 2 bases, there was a span of 16 bases.

The rearrangement uses TRBV28 and TRBJ2-7; 7 bases are shared with TRBD1. The CDR3 runs 13 residues. J was trimmed by 11 bases and V by 6 bases; bases with no gene match: 13. The germline V gene encodes CDR1 MDHEN and CDR2 SYDVKM. CDR3 region: CASSGTGTVSEYF. The DNA of the CDR3 is TGTGCCAGCAGCGGCACCGGGACAGTTAGTGAGTACTTC.

The chain links TRBV7-8 to TRBJ2-5; 10 bases line up with TRBD2. Germline V gene data show CDR1 as SGHVS and CDR2 as FQNEAQ. V lost 5 bases to trimming and J lost 1 base; unmatched junction nucleotides: 7. This CDR3 comprises 16 residues. The CDR3 spells CASSLRTSGSQETQYF. The DNA for the CDR3 is TGTGCCAGCAGCCTTAGGACTAGCGGTTCCCAAGAGACCCAGTACTTC.